This TCR beta chain emerged from a study of cytomegalovirus exposure and HLA in healthy donors. At the level of the study: Within an early data release were roughly 83 million unique TCRs drawn from HLA-typed donors.

The PCR contained 60 Vbeta and 13 Jbeta primers. Profiling relied on immunoSEQ multiplex PCR, and the TCRdb table lists in-frame clones only, not all of them. This table has about 130,000 clones, about 71% appearing once. Study-level points and caveats: Earlier analysis looked at TCR beta V segments, and most were productive about 90% or about 30% of the time. Diagnosis of cytomegalovirus status made by the classifier reportedly showed high specificity and sensitivity.

Points on this clone: What it binds is unknown.

The CDR3 has 13 amino acids. Trimming cost V 2 bases and J 4 bases, with 8 bases left between them. CDR1 and CDR2 (germline): MDHEN, SYDVKM. Sequenced material: PBMCs. This clonotype was sampled from a woman aged 60-75 years in good health and CMV-seropositive. V usage is TRBV28 and J usage is TRBJ1-2; D may be TRBD1 (6 bases). The CDR3 DNA reads as TGTGCCAGCAGTTTAGCGGACAGCTATGGCTACACCTTC. Its translation is CASSLADSYGYTF.